These 14 T cell receptor beta chains were sequenced from one sample in a study of T cell clonotyping in hematopoietic cell transplantation. Method: immunoSEQ multiplex PCR; TCRdb's copy keeps in-frame clones and lacks some. The sample lists some 6,000 clones, approximately 88% occurring once. Sample: peripheral blood mononuclear cells, taken 100 days after allogeneic stem cell transplant. The receptors derive from a male patient between 40 and 50 years old who had an allogeneic stem cell transplant from an unrelated donor, so the T cells may come from the graft donor. Some clones in this sample may be carry-over from other donors' samples.

This chain uses TRBV4-2 with TRBJ2-3; D is perhaps TRBD1 (5 bases). Germline-derived CDR1 and CDR2 are LGHNA and YNFKEQ. This CDR3 spans 16 amino acids. Trimming removed 1 base from V and 5 bases from J, with 16 bases in between. The CDR3 DNA follows: TGTGCCAGCAGCCAAGTGGGCAGGGAAAACGTAGATACGCAGTATTTT. Its translation is CASSQVGRENVDTQYF.

This clone was found once. The V call is TRBV11-2, the J call TRBJ2-3; unclear D gene. Germline V CDR1 and CDR2: SGHAT, FQNNGV. Trimming took 5 bases from V and 0 from J, leaving 9 bases between them. This CDR3 is 14 amino acids long. This CDR3 is CASSPYGSTDTQYF. CDR3 bases: TGTGCCAGCAGCCCCTATGGAAGCACAGATACGCAGTATTTT.

The rearrangement links TRBV28 to TRBJ2-3; 7 bases agree with TRBD2. Trimming cost V 4 bases and J 0 bases; bases outside gene matches: 4. Germline CDR1 reads MDHEN; CDR2 reads SYDVKM. The CDR3 contains 15 residues. CDR3 protein: CASSSGGDSTDTQYF. The CDR3 DNA follows: TGTGCCAGCAGTTCGGGGGGAGACAGCACAGATACGCAGTATTTT.

The chain is built from TRBV4-1 and TRBJ2-3, with a possible D match to TRBD2 (6 bases). Germline CDR1 MGHRA, CDR2 YSYEKL. V lost 3 bases, J lost 0 bases, and 10 bases lay in between. This CDR3 is built from 15 residues. The CDR3 region has the DNA TGCGCCAGCAGCCAGGGACTTTCTAGCACAGATACGCAGTATTTT. This gives the protein CASSQGLSSTDTQYF.

The V call is TRBV15, the J call TRBJ2-6, with D uncertain. The CDR3 has 15 residues. Trimming stripped 1 base from V and 0 bases from J, with 4 bases between. CDR1 LNHNV and CDR2 YYDKDF come from the germline V gene (reference sequence). CDR3 in amino acids: CATSRGDSGANVLTF. CDR3 bases: TGTGCCACCAGCAGAGGGGACTCTGGGGCCAACGTCCTGACTTTC.

The CDR3, as DNA: TGTGCCAGTAGTATAGGTACAGGGAAGGCTTTCTTT. Amino acids: CASSIGTGKAFF. The chain carries TRBV19 and TRBJ1-1, with a possible D match to TRBD1 (6 bases). Trimming took 1 base from V and 11 from J, leaving 11 bases between them. The CDR3 consists of 12 residues. In germline, CDR1 is LNHDA, CDR2 SQIVND (reference sequence). The complete variable domain, with remaining parts taken from reference TRBV19 and TRBJ1-1, reads DGGITQSPKYLFRKEGQNVTLSCEQNLNHDAMYWYRQDPGQGLRLIYYSQIVNDFQKGDIAEGYSVSREKKESFPLTVTSAQKNPTAFYLCASSIGTGKAFFGQGTRLTVV.

The J gene is TRBJ1-1, the V gene TRBV5-6, with TRBD1 matching over 7 bases. The CDR3 consists of 12 residues. Germline V lookup: CDR1 SGHDT, CDR2 YYEEEE. J was trimmed by 6 bases and V by 3 bases; bases with no gene match: 2. CDR3 nucleotides: TGTGCCAGCAGCTCAGGGGGATCTGAAGCTTTCTTT. Translation gives CASSSGGSEAFF.

The chain joins TRBV4-2 to TRBJ1-1, with TRBD1 as a possible D gene (5 bases). There are 17 residues in the CDR3. Germline CDR1 LGHNA, CDR2 YNFKEQ. Trimming left V 0 bases short and J 1 base short, with 15 bases between. CDR3 residues: CASSQETALGANTEAFF. The DNA of the CDR3 is TGTGCCAGCAGCCAAGAGACCGCGTTAGGGGCGAACACTGAAGCTTTCTTT.

DNA for the CDR3: TGTGCCAGCAGTTACCGAGGACTGGATGGCTACACCTTC. Its protein product is CASSYRGLDGYTF. The J gene is TRBJ1-2, the V gene TRBV6-5; D unresolved. V lost 2 bases and J lost 6, with 10 bases in between. CDR3 length: 13 amino acids. CDR1 and CDR2 from the germline V gene are MNHEY and SVGAGI.

This clone is a singleton in its sample. V and J are TRBV5-1 and TRBJ2-7; D is possibly TRBD1 (6 bases). Germline V gene data show CDR1 as SGHRS and CDR2 as YFSETQ. The CDR3 is 16 residues long. V lost 4 bases and J 4 bases, leaving 21 bases between the germline ends. The CDR3 DNA sequence: TGCGCCAGCAGCGTCGGAGTCACGGACAGAGGGTACGAGCAGTACTTC. Its translation: CASSVGVTDRGYEQYF.

V and J are TRBV6-6 and TRBJ2-2; weak D call: TRBD1 (5 bases). V was clipped by 4 bases and J by 7 bases, with 13 bases between them. The length of the CDR3 is 14 residues. CDR1 and CDR2 (germline): MNHNY, SVGAGI (reference sequence). The CDR3 nucleotides read TGTGCCAGCAGTTGGGGCGTAGCTGACGGGGAGCTGTTTTTT. Protein product: CASSWGVADGELFF.

This chain connects TRBV4-2 to TRBJ2-5; TRBD2 matches 10 bases. This CDR3 spans 19 amino acids. Per the germline V gene, CDR1 is LGHNA and CDR2 is YNFKEQ. V was clipped by 0 bases and J by 0 bases; unmatched bases: 10. CDR3 sequence (DNA): TGTGCCAGCAGCCAAGATAGGCGGTTAGCGGGGGGCCACCAAGAGACCCAGTACTTC. Translated, it gives CASSQDRRLAGGHQETQYF.

V usage is TRBV29-1 and J usage is TRBJ2-1; tentatively, D is TRBD2 (6 bases). V lost 2 bases and J 4 bases, leaving 9 bases between the germline ends. CDR3 length equals 13 residues. Germline CDR1 and CDR2: SQVTM and ANQGSEA. The CDR3 is CSVERTNYNEQFF. CDR3 in DNA: TGCAGCGTTGAACGGACTAATTACAATGAGCAGTTCTTC.

This clone was seen a single time. The chain joins TRBV7-3 to TRBJ2-5; 7 positions agree with TRBD2. This CDR3 contains 15 residues. J gave up 5 bases and V 0 bases, and 6 bases lay outside the gene matches. From germline, CDR1 is SGHTA and CDR2 FQGTGA. CDR3 DNA sequence: TGTGCCAGCAGCTTAACGGGGGGGGATTGGGAGACCCAGTACTTC. Translated: CASSLTGGDWETQYF.